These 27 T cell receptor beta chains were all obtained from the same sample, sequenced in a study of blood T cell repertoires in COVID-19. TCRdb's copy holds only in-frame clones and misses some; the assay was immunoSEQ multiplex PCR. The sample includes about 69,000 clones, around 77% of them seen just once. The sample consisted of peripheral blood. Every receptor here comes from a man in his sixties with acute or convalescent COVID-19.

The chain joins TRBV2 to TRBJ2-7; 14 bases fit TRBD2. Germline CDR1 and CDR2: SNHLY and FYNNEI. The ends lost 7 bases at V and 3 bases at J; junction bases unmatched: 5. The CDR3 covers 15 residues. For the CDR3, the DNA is TGTGCCAGCACCCAAGGACTAGCGGGGGGCTACGAGCAGTACTTC. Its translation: CASTQGLAGGYEQYF.

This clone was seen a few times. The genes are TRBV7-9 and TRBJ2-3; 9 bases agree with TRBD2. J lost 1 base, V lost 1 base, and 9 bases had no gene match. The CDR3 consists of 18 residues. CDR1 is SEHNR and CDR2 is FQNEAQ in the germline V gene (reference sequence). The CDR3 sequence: CASSLVIRLAGRTDTQYF. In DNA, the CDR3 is TGTGCCAGCAGCTTAGTTATTCGCCTAGCGGGGCGCACAGATACGCAGTATTTT. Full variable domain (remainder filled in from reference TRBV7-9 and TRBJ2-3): DTGVSQNPRHKITKRGQNVTFRCDPISEHNRLYWYRQTLGQGPEFLTYFQNEAQLEKSRLLSDRFSAERPKGSFSTLEIQRTEQGDSAMYLCASSLVIRLAGRTDTQYFGPGTRLTVL.

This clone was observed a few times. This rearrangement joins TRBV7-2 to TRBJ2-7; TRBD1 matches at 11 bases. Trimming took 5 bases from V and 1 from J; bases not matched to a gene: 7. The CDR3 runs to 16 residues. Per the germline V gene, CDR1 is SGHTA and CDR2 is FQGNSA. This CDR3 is CASSPPGQGGSYEQYF. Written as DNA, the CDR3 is TGTGCCAGCAGCCCGCCGGGACAGGGGGGTTCCTACGAGCAGTACTTC.

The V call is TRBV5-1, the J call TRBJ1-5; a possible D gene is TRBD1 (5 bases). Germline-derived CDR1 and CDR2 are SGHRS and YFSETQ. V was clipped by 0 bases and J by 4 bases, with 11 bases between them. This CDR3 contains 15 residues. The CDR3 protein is CASSLGDSVNQPQHF. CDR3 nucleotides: TGCGCCAGCAGCTTGGGAGACAGTGTAAATCAGCCCCAGCATTTT. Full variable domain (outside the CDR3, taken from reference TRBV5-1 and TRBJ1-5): KAGVTQTPRYLIKTRGQQVTLSCSPISGHRSVSWYQQTPGQGLQFLFEYFSETQRNKGNFPGRFSGRQFSNSRSEMNVSTLELGDSALYLCASSLGDSVNQPQHFGDGTRLSIL.

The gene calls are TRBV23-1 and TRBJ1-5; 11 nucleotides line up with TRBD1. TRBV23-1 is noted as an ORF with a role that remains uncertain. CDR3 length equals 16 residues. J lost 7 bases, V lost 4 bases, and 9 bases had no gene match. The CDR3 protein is CASSPNPRDRGQPQHF. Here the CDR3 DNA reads TGCGCCAGCAGTCCTAACCCCCGGGACAGGGGGCAGCCCCAGCATTTT.

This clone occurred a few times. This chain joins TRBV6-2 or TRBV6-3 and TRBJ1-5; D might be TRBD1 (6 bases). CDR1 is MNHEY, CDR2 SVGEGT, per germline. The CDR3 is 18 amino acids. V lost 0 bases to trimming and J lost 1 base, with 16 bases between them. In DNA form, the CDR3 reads TGTGCCAGCAGTTACTCCGGGGAATATGGACAGAGCAATCAGCCCCAGCATTTT. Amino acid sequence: CASSYSGEYGQSNQPQHF.

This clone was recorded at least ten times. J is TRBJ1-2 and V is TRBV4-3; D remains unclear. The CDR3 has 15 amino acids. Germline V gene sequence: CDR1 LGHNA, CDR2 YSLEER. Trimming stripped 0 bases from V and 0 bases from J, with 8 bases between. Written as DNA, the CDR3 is TGCGCCAGCAGCCAAGATCAGTACACTAACTATGGCTACACCTTC. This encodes CASSQDQYTNYGYTF.

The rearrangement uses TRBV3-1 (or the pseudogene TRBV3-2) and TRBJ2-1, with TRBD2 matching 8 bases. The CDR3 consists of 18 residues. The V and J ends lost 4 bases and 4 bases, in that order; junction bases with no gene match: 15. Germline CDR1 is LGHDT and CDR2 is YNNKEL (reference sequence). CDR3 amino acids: CASSPRSGIAGRYNEQFF. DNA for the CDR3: TGTGCCAGCAGCCCGAGGTCCGGGATAGCGGGGCGTTACAATGAGCAGTTCTTC.

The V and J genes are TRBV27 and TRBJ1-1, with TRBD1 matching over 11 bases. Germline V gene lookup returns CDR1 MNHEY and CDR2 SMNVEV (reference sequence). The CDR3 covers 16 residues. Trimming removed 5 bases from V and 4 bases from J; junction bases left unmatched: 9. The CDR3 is CASSPRDRGGFTEAFF. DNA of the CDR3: TGTGCCAGCAGTCCCCGGGACAGGGGGGGATTCACTGAAGCTTTCTTT.

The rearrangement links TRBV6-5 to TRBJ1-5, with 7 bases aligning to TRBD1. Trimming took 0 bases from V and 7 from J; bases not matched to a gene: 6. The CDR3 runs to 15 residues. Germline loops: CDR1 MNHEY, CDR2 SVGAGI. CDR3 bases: TGTGCCAGCAGTTACTCGCGGGAACAGGGGCAGCCCCAGCATTTT. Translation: CASSYSREQGQPQHF.

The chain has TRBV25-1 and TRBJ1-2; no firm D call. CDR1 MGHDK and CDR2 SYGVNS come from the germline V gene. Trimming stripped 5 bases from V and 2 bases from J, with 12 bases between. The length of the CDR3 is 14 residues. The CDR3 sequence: CASSPRSGNYGYTF. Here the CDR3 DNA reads TGTGCCAGCAGTCCGAGGTCGGGGAACTATGGCTACACCTTC.

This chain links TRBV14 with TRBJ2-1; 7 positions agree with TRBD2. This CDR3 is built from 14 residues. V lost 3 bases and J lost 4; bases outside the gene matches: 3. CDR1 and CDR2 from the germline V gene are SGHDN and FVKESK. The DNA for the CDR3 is TGTGCCAGCAGCCAGGGACTACCTTACAATGAGCAGTTCTTC. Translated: CASSQGLPYNEQFF.

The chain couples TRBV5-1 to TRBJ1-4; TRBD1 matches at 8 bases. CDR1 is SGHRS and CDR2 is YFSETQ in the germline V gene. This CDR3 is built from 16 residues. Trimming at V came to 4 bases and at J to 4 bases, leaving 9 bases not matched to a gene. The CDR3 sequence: CASSSQGARSNEKLFF. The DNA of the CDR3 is TGCGCCAGCAGCAGTCAGGGGGCCCGAAGTAATGAAAAACTGTTTTTT.

The CDR3 here is CASSLDGGTDTQYF. DNA of the CDR3: TGTGCCAGCAGCTTAGACGGGGGCACAGATACGCAGTATTTT. The J gene is TRBJ2-3, the V gene TRBV7-9; possibly TRBD2 for D (5 bases). Germline V gene sequence: CDR1 SEHNR, CDR2 FQNEAQ (reference sequence). This CDR3 is built from 14 residues. With 1 base removed from V and 1 base from J, the gap between germline ends came to 6 bases.

CDR3 amino acids: CAWTRDSNEQFF. The CDR3, as DNA: TGTGCCTGGACCCGGGACAGCAATGAGCAGTTCTTC. This chain links TRBV30 with TRBJ2-1; 7 positions agree with TRBD1. V was clipped by 4 bases and J by 6 bases; unmatched bases: 3. Germline V CDR1 and CDR2: GTSNPN, SVGIG (reference sequence). The CDR3 spans 12 residues.

Here the CDR3 DNA reads TGCAGCGGCCACAGGGGTACCAGCACAGATACGCAGTATTTT. This encodes CSGHRGTSTDTQYF. V usage is TRBV29-1 and J usage is TRBJ2-3; 7 bases match TRBD1. Germline V gives CDR1 SQVTM, CDR2 ANQGSEA. The CDR3 sequence is 14 residues long. The J segment lost 0 bases and the V segment lost 7 bases, leaving 7 bases of the junction unmatched.

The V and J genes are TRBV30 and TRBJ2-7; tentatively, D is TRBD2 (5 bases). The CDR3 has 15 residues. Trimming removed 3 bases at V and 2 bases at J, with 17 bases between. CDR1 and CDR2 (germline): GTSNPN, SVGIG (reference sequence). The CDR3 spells CAWRPGSVSPYEQYF. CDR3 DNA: TGTGCCTGGAGGCCGGGGTCAGTTTCGCCCTACGAGCAGTACTTC.

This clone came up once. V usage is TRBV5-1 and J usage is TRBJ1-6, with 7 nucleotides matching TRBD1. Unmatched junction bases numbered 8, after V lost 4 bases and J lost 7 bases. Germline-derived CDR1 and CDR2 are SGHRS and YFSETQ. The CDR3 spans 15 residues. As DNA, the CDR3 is TGCGCCAGCAGCGCGACAGGGACGGGGAATTCACCCCTCCACTTT. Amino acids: CASSATGTGNSPLHF.

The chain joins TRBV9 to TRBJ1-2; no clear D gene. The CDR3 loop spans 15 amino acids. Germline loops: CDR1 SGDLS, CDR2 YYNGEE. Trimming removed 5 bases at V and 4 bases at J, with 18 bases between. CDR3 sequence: CASRKPRGRGYGYTF. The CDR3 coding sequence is TGTGCCAGCAGGAAGCCGCGTGGCAGAGGCTATGGCTACACCTTC.

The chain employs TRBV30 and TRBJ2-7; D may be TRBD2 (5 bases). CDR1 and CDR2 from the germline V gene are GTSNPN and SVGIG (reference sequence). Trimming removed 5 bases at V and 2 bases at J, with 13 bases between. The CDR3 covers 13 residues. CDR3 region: CAWYVWGAYEQYF. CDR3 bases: TGTGCCTGGTACGTCTGGGGAGCCTACGAGCAGTACTTC.

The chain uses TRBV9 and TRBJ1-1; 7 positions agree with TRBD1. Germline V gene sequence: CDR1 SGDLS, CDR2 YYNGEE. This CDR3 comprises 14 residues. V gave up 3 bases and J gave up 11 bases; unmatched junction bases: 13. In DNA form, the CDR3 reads TGTGCCAGCAGCGACCAAGACAGGGCAGTGGAGGCTTTCTTT. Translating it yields CASSDQDRAVEAFF.

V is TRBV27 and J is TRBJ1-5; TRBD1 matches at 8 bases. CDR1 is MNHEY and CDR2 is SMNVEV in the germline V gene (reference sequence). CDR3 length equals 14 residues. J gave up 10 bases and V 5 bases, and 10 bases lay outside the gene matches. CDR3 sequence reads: CASSGQGLIAPQHF. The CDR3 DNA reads TGTGCCAGCAGTGGACAGGGTTTGATTGCTCCCCAGCATTTT.

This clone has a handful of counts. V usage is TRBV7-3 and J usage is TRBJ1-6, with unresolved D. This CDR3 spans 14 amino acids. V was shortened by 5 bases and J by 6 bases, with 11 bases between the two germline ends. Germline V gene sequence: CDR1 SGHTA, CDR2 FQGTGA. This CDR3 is CASSPTVGNSPLHF. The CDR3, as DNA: TGTGCCAGCAGCCCGACTGTCGGTAATTCACCCCTCCACTTT.

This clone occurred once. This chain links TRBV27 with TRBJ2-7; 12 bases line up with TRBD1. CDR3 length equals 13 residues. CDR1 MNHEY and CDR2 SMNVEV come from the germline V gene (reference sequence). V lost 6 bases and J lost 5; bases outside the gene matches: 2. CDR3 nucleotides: TGTGCCAGCAGGGGACAGGGGGCGAACGAGCAGTACTTC. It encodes CASRGQGANEQYF.

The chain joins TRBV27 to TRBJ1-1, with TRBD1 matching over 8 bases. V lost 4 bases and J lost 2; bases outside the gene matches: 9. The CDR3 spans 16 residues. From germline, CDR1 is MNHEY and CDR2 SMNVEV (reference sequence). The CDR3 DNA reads TGTGCCAGCAGTTCACGGGGGGACAGGTCCAACACTGAAGCTTTCTTT. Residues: CASSSRGDRSNTEAFF.

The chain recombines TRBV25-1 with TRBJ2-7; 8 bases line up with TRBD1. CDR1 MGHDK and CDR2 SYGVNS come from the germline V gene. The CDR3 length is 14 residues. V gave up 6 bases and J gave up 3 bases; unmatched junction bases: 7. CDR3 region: CASSRQGRGYEQYF. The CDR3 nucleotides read TGTGCCAGCAGCCGACAGGGGCGAGGCTACGAGCAGTACTTC.

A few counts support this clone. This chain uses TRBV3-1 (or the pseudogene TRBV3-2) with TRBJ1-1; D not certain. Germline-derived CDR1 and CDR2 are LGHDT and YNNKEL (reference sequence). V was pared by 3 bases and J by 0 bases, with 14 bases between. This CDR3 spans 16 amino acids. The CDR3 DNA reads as TGTGCCAGCAGCCAGCACCCGGCGGGCTTGAACACTGAAGCTTTCTTT. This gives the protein CASSQHPAGLNTEAFF.